The 10 T cell receptor beta chains in this list originate from one sample, sequenced in a study of blood T cells in healthy people across ages. Through a sample-barcoded 5' primer and a J-beta primer mix, a second PCR was run for 7 to 11 cycles. From the 5' RACE reads, TCRdb called clonotypes with MiXCR, one entry per CDR3 protein. The profile shows around 1.7 million distinct CDR3 sequences, roughly 28% of them singletons. Specimen: blood. The receptors originated from a woman in her thirties in good health.

The genes are TRBV7-2 and TRBJ2-7; 8 nucleotides match TRBD2. J gave up 5 bases and V 0 bases, and 12 bases lay outside the gene matches. The CDR3 runs 17 residues. The germline gives CDR1 SGHTA, CDR2 FQGNSA. The DNA of the CDR3 is TGTGCCAGCAGCTTAGCAGTTGGCGGGAGGAGAGGGAACGAGCAGTACTTC. Protein: CASSLAVGGRRGNEQYF.

Remarks on this clonotype: One junction end does not reproduce the germline sequence, and a read error may be involved. This rearrangement joins TRBV5-6 to TRBJ2-3; the D is unclear. The CDR3 runs 14 residues. Germline V CDR1 and CDR2: SGHDT, YYEEEE. CDR3 DNA sequence: TGTGCCAACAGCTTGAGTCCAGGCAGCGATACGCAGTATTTT. Protein sequence: CANSLSPGSDTQYF. Based on the CDR3 plus reference TRBV5-6 and TRBJ2-3, the full variable domain is DAGVTQSPTHLIKTRGQQVTLRCSPKSGHDTVSWYQQALGQGPQFIFQYYEEEERQRGNFPDRFSGHQFPNYSSELNVNALLLGDSALYLCANSLSPGSDTQYFGPGTRLTVL.

This clonotype was observed a handful of times. V is TRBV2 and J is TRBJ2-5; D is unclear. Trimming pared 2 bases from V and 4 bases from J, leaving 8 bases between. Germline CDR1 and CDR2: SNHLY and FYNNEI. This CDR3 is built from 13 residues. CDR3 DNA sequence: TGTGCCAGCAGTGAAATCAGAGGAGAGACCCAGTACTTC. Translation: CASSEIRGETQYF.

The gene calls are TRBV12-3 or TRBV12-4 and TRBJ2-7; tentative D call: TRBD2 (5 bases). Trimming shortened V by 1 base and J by 8 bases, and 9 bases separated the two germline ends. CDR3 length: 12 amino acids. In nucleotides, the CDR3 is TGTGCCAGCAGTTTAGGAGGGTACAAGCAGTACTTC. It encodes CASSLGGYKQYF.

The rearrangement links TRBV2 to TRBJ2-1, with 8 bases that match TRBD1. The CDR3 spans 15 residues. The germline V gene encodes CDR1 SNHLY and CDR2 FYNNEI. Trimming removed 3 bases from V and 8 bases from J; junction bases left unmatched: 9. The CDR3 DNA reads TGTGCCAGCAGTGAGTTTACAGGGGGTCTCGATGAGCAGTTCTTC. Translated, it gives CASSEFTGGLDEQFF.

CDR3 region: CASSDGASGGYTF. The CDR3 bases are TGTGCCAGCAGTGACGGGGCATCAGGAGGCTACACCTTC. The chain uses TRBV2 and TRBJ1-2; tentative D call: TRBD1 (5 bases). The CDR3 contains 13 residues. Trimming removed 3 bases at V and 8 bases at J, with 13 bases between. Germline CDR1 and CDR2: SNHLY and FYNNEI.

This clonotype turned up a few times. At one of its ends the junction is not consistent with the germline gene, which may arise from a read error. The V call is TRBV3-1, the J call TRBJ2-7, with 8 bases lining up with TRBD2. This CDR3 is built from 15 residues. Germline CDR1 is LGHDT and CDR2 is YNNKEL (reference sequence). CDR3 nucleotide sequence: TGTGCCAGCAACCAAGAGAGCGGGAGCTCCTACGAGCAGTACTTC. Translated, it gives CASNQESGSSYEQYF.

This clonotype was counted at least ten times. The chain has TRBV29-1 and TRBJ2-1, with 7 bases identical to TRBD1. There are 15 residues in the CDR3. Germline-derived CDR1 and CDR2 are SQVTM and ANQGSEA. Unmatched junction bases numbered 10, after V lost 2 bases and J lost 6 bases. CDR3 region: CSVESLGQNTNEQFF. DNA of the CDR3: TGCAGCGTTGAAAGTTTGGGACAGAACACCAATGAGCAGTTCTTC.

In this sample, this clonotype turned up a few times. The rearrangement uses TRBV12-3 or TRBV12-4 and TRBJ1-4; D gene ambiguous. This CDR3 is built from 14 residues. Deletions cut 4 bases from V and 4 bases from J, with 10 bases between. The CDR3 DNA sequence: TGTGCCAGCAGTTCCCGGCCCAGTAATGAAAAACTGTTTTTT. Amino acid sequence: CASSSRPSNEKLFF.

This clonotype was seen ten or more times. The chain employs TRBV5-1 and TRBJ2-1; possibly TRBD2 for D (6 bases). The V gene lost 0 bases and the J gene lost 5 bases, with 12 bases spanning the gap. Germline CDR1 SGHRS, CDR2 YFSETQ. The CDR3 is made up of 15 amino acids. The CDR3 DNA reads as TGCGCCAGCAGCTTGGGTGGCGGGACCGACAATGAGCAGTTCTTC. Translating it yields CASSLGGGTDNEQFF.